The 2 T cell receptor beta chains in this list originate from one sample, sequenced in a study of blood T cell repertoires in COVID-19. Profiled with immunoSEQ multiplex PCR; TCRdb holds only in-frame clones, not every one. The profile shows roughly 200,000 clones, about 81% of them singletons. The sequenced material came from peripheral blood. Source of these receptors: a woman older than 75 with COVID-19, enrolled during active disease.

CDR3 sequence (DNA): TGTGCCAGCAGCAGGACAGGGTACGAGCAGTACTTC. It yields the protein CASSRTGYEQYF. The chain links TRBV3-1 (or the pseudogene TRBV3-2) to TRBJ2-7; 8 bases align to TRBD1. This CDR3 has 12 amino acids. The V gene end was trimmed by 5 bases and the J gene end by 4 bases; junction bases not matched to a gene: 1. Germline V gene data show CDR1 as LGHDT and CDR2 as YNNKEL (reference sequence).

CDR3 coding DNA: TGTGCCAGCAGCTACGGGAGGCTCTATGGCTACACCTTC. Translating it yields CASSYGRLYGYTF. The chain has TRBV12-3 or TRBV12-4 and TRBJ1-2; D is unclear. V shed 6 bases and J shed 4 bases, with 12 bases lying between them. This CDR3 has 13 amino acids.